This passage covers 11 T cell receptor beta chains from one sample sequenced in a study of T cell responses to AZD1222 COVID-19 vaccine. Sequenced by immunoSEQ multiplex PCR; TCRdb stores in-frame clones only, minus some. The sample lists 150,000 to 200,000 clones, around 94% seen once, with about 0.6% in the top ten. Sequenced material: peripheral blood, taken on day 0 of AZD1222 vaccination. These receptors were taken from an adult in good health.

The chain has TRBV2 and TRBJ2-5, with TRBD1 as a possible D gene (6 bases). CDR1 SNHLY and CDR2 FYNNEI come from the germline V gene. This CDR3 is built from 14 residues. Trimming removed 2 bases at V and 4 bases at J, with 11 bases between. The CDR3 sequence is CASSENQGRETQYF. CDR3 nucleotide sequence: TGTGCCAGCAGTGAAAACCAGGGGCGAGAGACCCAGTACTTC.

This clone has a single count. The chain combines TRBV10-1 with TRBJ2-1; possibly TRBD1 for D (6 bases). CDR1 is WNHNN, CDR2 SYGVQD, per germline (reference sequence). V gave up 6 bases and J gave up 0 bases, with 18 bases separating them. CDR3 length: 17 amino acids. The CDR3 is CASSEITGISSYNEQFF. Here the CDR3 DNA reads TGCGCCAGCAGCGAAATAACAGGGATAAGCTCCTACAATGAGCAGTTCTTC.

The chain has TRBV5-4 and TRBJ1-2; D perhaps matches TRBD1 (5 bases). Germline-derived CDR1 and CDR2 are SGHNT and YYREEE (reference sequence). The CDR3 is made up of 14 amino acids. Trimming cost V 3 bases and J 4 bases, with 13 bases left between them. For the CDR3, the DNA is TGTGCCAGCAGCTCCTACCCAGGGACCTATGGCTACACCTTC. It yields the protein CASSSYPGTYGYTF.

A single count supports this clone. CDR3 in amino acids: CASSETIPYGYTF. For the CDR3, the DNA is TGTGCCAGCAGTGAAACGATCCCCTATGGCTACACCTTC. V and J are TRBV6-1 and TRBJ1-2; no clear D. Per germline, CDR1 MNHNS and CDR2 SASEGT. Deletions cut 2 bases from V and 4 bases from J, with 8 bases between. The CDR3 covers 13 residues.

The genes are TRBV30 and TRBJ1-1; unclear D gene. The ends were cut back, 2 bases at V and 1 base at J, with 5 bases in the middle. Looked up from germline, CDR1 is GTSNPN and CDR2 is SVGIG (reference sequence). This CDR3 spans 12 amino acids. The CDR3 DNA reads TGTGCCTGGAGTCTGGCGAACACTGAAGCTTTCTTT. Protein sequence: CAWSLANTEAFF. Based on the CDR3 plus reference TRBV30 and TRBJ1-1, the full variable domain is SQTIHQWPATLVQPVGSPLSLECTVEGTSNPNLYWYRQAAGRGLQLLFYSVGIGQISSEVPQNLSASRPQDRQFILSSKKLLLSDSGFYLCAWSLANTEAFFGQGTRLTVV.

The chain couples TRBV5-4 to TRBJ2-7; 8 nucleotides line up with TRBD1. With 4 bases clipped from V and 0 bases from J, the junction kept 3 bases outside the gene matches. Germline V gene data show CDR1 as SGHNT and CDR2 as YYREEE (reference sequence). CDR3 size: 14 residues. CDR3 protein: CASSLGQASYEQYF. The DNA for the CDR3 is TGTGCCAGCAGCCTGGGACAGGCCTCCTACGAGCAGTACTTC.

CDR3 loop: CAAKQVSGNTIYF. CDR3 nucleotides: TGTGCCGCGAAACAGGTTTCTGGAAACACCATATATTTT. This sequence joins TRBV6-5 and TRBJ1-3; weak D call: TRBD1 (5 bases). V lost 11 bases to trimming and J lost 1 base, with 12 bases between them. Germline CDR1 reads MNHEY; CDR2 reads SVGAGI. This CDR3 spans 13 amino acids.

The sample holds a few counts of this clone. The gene calls are TRBV6-7 and TRBJ1-6; D is ambiguous. TRBV6-7 is labeled an ORF, and its function is uncertain. Trimming stripped 1 base from V and 8 bases from J, with 18 bases between. There are 17 residues in the CDR3. This CDR3 is CASSYFPRSSWDSPLHF. The CDR3 DNA follows: TGTGCCAGCAGTTACTTTCCCCGCTCCTCTTGGGATTCACCCCTCCACTTT.

The V call is TRBV18, the J call TRBJ2-2; no clear D gene. Germline CDR1 KGHSH, CDR2 LQKENI. The V gene lost 3 bases and the J gene lost 6 bases, with 11 bases spanning the gap. The CDR3 runs to 14 residues. CDR3 in DNA: TGTGCCAGCTCACCGAAAAGAGGATCCGGGGAGCTGTTTTTT. This codes for CASSPKRGSGELFF.

The V call is TRBV15, the J call TRBJ1-1; D is uncertain. The CDR3 extends over 13 amino acids. V lost 3 bases and J lost 2, with 7 bases in between. Per germline, CDR1 LNHNV and CDR2 YYDKDF (reference sequence). CDR3 residues: CATSRKFNTEAFF. The CDR3, as DNA: TGTGCCACCAGCAGGAAATTCAACACTGAAGCTTTCTTT.

The gene calls are TRBV30 and TRBJ2-3; D is perhaps TRBD2 (5 bases). This CDR3 spans 15 amino acids. V was shortened by 0 bases and J by 9 bases, with 19 bases between the two germline ends. Per germline, CDR1 GTSNPN and CDR2 SVGIG (reference sequence). The CDR3 coding sequence is TGTGCCTGGAGTGTATACCCTCGGGGTAGGCAGACGCAGTATTTT. Protein product: CAWSVYPRGRQTQYF.